This T cell receptor (beta chain) was sequenced during a study of response to subunit inactivated influenza vaccine. General observations from the study: That few new T cells are recruited by each seasonal influenza vaccination was the authors' suggestion.

As regards this clonotype: Its specificity is unknown.

MiXCR, run by TCRdb on the RT-PCR reads, gives a single entry per CDR3 protein. The sample carries roughly 540,000 distinct CDR3 sequences, 20% to 25% recorded once. Trimming took 8 bases from V and 4 from J, leaving 17 bases between them. The CDR3 loop spans 14 amino acids. Germline assignment: CDR1 SNHLY and CDR2 FYNNEI. These data were also filed under a second study, of T cells expressing NK-cell markers. In that study: Scientists made TCR beta cDNA using 5'RACE template switching with UMIs. According to the study, TCR beta repertoires originated from sorted CD3+CD56+NKG2C+, CD3+CD56+NKG2C- and CD3+CD56-NKG2C+ T cells. Dominant NKG2C+ clonotype frequencies of 1.0-7.0% of CD8+ T cells were measured in several donors. A handful of donors likewise had their CD3+CD56-NKG2C+ fraction led by these clonotypes.

The rearrangement links TRBV2 to TRBJ1-2; weak D call: TRBD1 (6 bases). The material sequenced was CD4+ T cells sorted from PBMCs, taken 12 days after vaccination. This receptor was taken from a man aged 50 to 59 who received an inactivated influenza vaccine. The CDR3 sequence: CASSSQGIGYGYTF. The DNA of the CDR3 is TGTGCCAGCTCAAGCCAGGGGATAGGCTATGGCTACACCTTC.